Listed here are 32 T cell receptor beta chains from one sample, sequenced in a study of cytomegalovirus exposure and HLA in healthy donors. With 60 Vbeta and 13 Jbeta primers, the PCR was carried out. TCRdb keeps only in-frame clones here, not all; method: immunoSEQ multiplex PCR. The table lists about 41,000 clones, about 84% of them singletons. Sequencing was carried out using PBMCs. Receptors originate from a man in his fifties or sixties in good health and CMV-seronegative.

The chain has TRBV30 and TRBJ1-2, with D tentatively TRBD1 (5 bases). Trimming removed 0 bases at V and 4 bases at J, with 12 bases between. Germline lookup yields CDR1 GTSNPN and CDR2 SVGIG (reference sequence). CDR3 size: 14 residues. This CDR3 is CAWSVTTATYGYTF. In nucleotides, the CDR3 is TGTGCCTGGAGTGTGACGACAGCTACCTATGGCTACACCTTC.

The chain is built from TRBV7-2 and TRBJ1-1; D remains ambiguous. The CDR3 is 14 amino acids. Trimming took 5 bases from V and 0 from J, leaving 10 bases between them. CDR1 is SGHTA, CDR2 FQGNSA, per germline. CDR3 in DNA: TGTGCCAGCAGCCGCGCAACGGTGAACACTGAAGCTTTCTTT. Protein sequence: CASSRATVNTEAFF.

The chain joins TRBV5-6 to TRBJ2-3; perhaps TRBD2 as D (5 bases). Germline loops: CDR1 SGHDT, CDR2 YYEEEE. V shed 1 base and J shed 2 bases, with 11 bases lying between them. The CDR3 runs 15 residues. The CDR3 spells CASSLIGDTTDTQYF. The CDR3 nucleotides read TGTGCCAGCAGCTTGATCGGGGATACCACAGATACGCAGTATTTT.

This clone was detected only once. The chain employs TRBV7-2 and TRBJ2-5; D uncertain. The CDR3 spans 13 residues. In germline, CDR1 is SGHTA, CDR2 FQGNSA. The V end lost 3 bases, the J end lost 3 bases, and 8 bases lay between the germline ends. The CDR3 reads CASSFGGKETQYF. The CDR3 DNA reads TGTGCCAGCAGCTTCGGCGGAAAAGAGACCCAGTACTTC.

The rearrangement links TRBV28 to TRBJ2-5, with TRBD1 as a possible D gene (5 bases). The CDR3 loop spans 16 amino acids. V lost 2 bases and J lost 4, with 17 bases in between. CDR1 and CDR2 from the germline V gene are MDHEN and SYDVKM. The CDR3 loop is CASSLEFLGRRETQYF. For the CDR3, the DNA is TGTGCCAGCAGTTTAGAGTTTCTGGGGCGCCGAGAGACCCAGTACTTC.

J is TRBJ2-2 and V is TRBV14; unclear D gene. The CDR3 has 11 amino acids. Germline CDR1 SGHDN, CDR2 FVKESK. Between the trimmed V and J ends, which lost 1 base and 8 bases, there was a span of 2 bases. The CDR3 is CASSQVGELFF. The CDR3 region has the DNA TGTGCCAGCAGCCAAGTAGGGGAGCTGTTTTTT.

This rearrangement joins TRBV5-1 to TRBJ1-2, with TRBD1 matching 7 bases. There are 15 residues in the CDR3. The junction had 10 bases not matched to a gene; V was cut back by 4 bases and J by 4 bases. CDR1 is SGHRS, CDR2 YFSETQ, per germline. The CDR3 loop is CASSLQGDSIYGYTF. The CDR3 DNA sequence: TGCGCCAGCAGCCTCCAAGGGGACAGTATCTATGGCTACACCTTC.

V is TRBV5-1 and J is TRBJ2-5, with unresolved D. CDR1 SGHRS and CDR2 YFSETQ come from the germline V gene. The CDR3 extends over 13 amino acids. V was clipped by 3 bases and J by 5 bases, with 11 bases between them. The CDR3 here is CASSSENEETQYF. CDR3 nucleotides: TGCGCCAGCAGCTCCGAAAACGAGGAGACCCAGTACTTC.

The chain combines TRBV28 with TRBJ2-2; D is unclear. With 3 bases removed from V and 0 bases from J, the gap between germline ends came to 8 bases. Germline CDR1 reads MDHEN; CDR2 reads SYDVKM. There are 15 residues in the CDR3. The CDR3 spells CASSLSLANTGELFF. The CDR3 DNA sequence: TGTGCCAGCAGTTTGTCCCTAGCGAACACCGGGGAGCTGTTTTTT.

This clone was counted only a few times. The genes are TRBV7-2 and TRBJ2-1, with 9 bases aligning to TRBD2. After removal of 3 bases from V and 6 bases from J, the junction contained 6 bases not matched to a gene. The CDR3 loop spans 15 amino acids. CDR1 SGHTA and CDR2 FQGNSA come from the germline V gene. The CDR3, as DNA: TGTGCCAGCAGCTTTGCTAGCGGGACGAGCAATGAGCAGTTCTTC. Translating gives CASSFASGTSNEQFF.

This clone was counted between two and nine times. The V call is TRBV27, the J call TRBJ1-1, with D uncertain. Germline CDR1 is MNHEY and CDR2 is SMNVEV (reference sequence). V lost 7 bases, J lost 4 bases, and 7 bases lay in between. The length of the CDR3 is 11 residues. The CDR3 is CASTRGTEAFF. In DNA, the CDR3 is TGTGCCAGCACCCGGGGCACTGAAGCTTTCTTT.

The chain couples TRBV14 to TRBJ1-3, with D possibly matching TRBD1 (5 bases). The CDR3 length is 13 residues. Germline V gene sequence: CDR1 SGHDN, CDR2 FVKESK. V lost 4 bases and J lost 5, with 9 bases in between. The CDR3 loop is CASSPGQRNTIYF. The CDR3, as DNA: TGTGCCAGCAGCCCCGGACAAAGAAACACCATATATTTT.

The chain uses TRBV4-2 and TRBJ2-7; TRBD2 might be the D (5 bases). The CDR3 runs 13 residues. With 0 bases removed from V and 6 bases from J, the gap between germline ends came to 9 bases. The germline gives CDR1 LGHNA, CDR2 YNFKEQ. CDR3 protein: CASSQDLALEQYF. As DNA, the CDR3 is TGTGCCAGCAGCCAAGACCTAGCTCTCGAGCAGTACTTC.

The V call is TRBV25-1, the J call TRBJ2-1; 8 bases are a match to TRBD1. Germline CDR1 and CDR2: MGHDK and SYGVNS. The CDR3 is 18 amino acids. V shed 3 bases and J 5 bases; nucleotides not matched to a gene: 15. CDR3 sequence: CASSELGQDLVLDNEQFF. As DNA, the CDR3 is TGTGCCAGCAGTGAGTTGGGACAGGACCTCGTCCTAGACAATGAGCAGTTCTTC.

On this clone itself: At one boundary the junction diverges from the germline segment, which might be a read error. The same CDR3 arises from other DNA sequences in this sample as well. The rearrangement uses TRBV7-9 and TRBJ1-1; 7 bases are shared with TRBD1. The germline V gene encodes CDR1 SEHNR and CDR2 FQNEAQ (reference sequence). This CDR3 spans 11 amino acids. CDR3 sequence (DNA): TGTGCCAGCAGCCCTGACAGGGAAGCCTTCTTT. This sequence encodes CASSPDREAFF.

Comments on this clone: The junction shows a germline mismatch at one end, possibly a read error. This chain joins TRBV7-2 and TRBJ1-4; no clear D gene. Germline V gives CDR1 SGHTA, CDR2 FQGNSA. CDR3 length: 14 amino acids. The CDR3, as DNA: TGTGCCAGCGGCTTGGAGGCAACTAATGAAAAACTGTTTTTT. It yields the protein CASGLEATNEKLFF.

This chain links TRBV19 with TRBJ1-2, with TRBD1 as a possible D gene (5 bases). Germline lookup yields CDR1 LNHDA and CDR2 SQIVND (reference sequence). CDR3 size: 15 residues. V was trimmed by 4 bases and J by 8 bases, leaving 20 bases between them. The CDR3 nucleotides read TGTGCCAGTAGTACGGGCAGGGAAGGAACCTCGGGCTACACCTTC. Encoded protein: CASSTGREGTSGYTF.

This clone was counted only a few times. This chain connects TRBV27 to TRBJ2-1; D perhaps matches TRBD1 (6 bases). Germline V gene lookup returns CDR1 MNHEY and CDR2 SMNVEV (reference sequence). This CDR3 region has 17 residues. The V end was cut by 4 bases, the J end by 8 bases, with 24 bases between. DNA for the CDR3: TGTGCCAGCAGTTCTTACGCCCCGGGACAATATGGAGATGAGCAGTTCTTC. Its protein product is CASSSYAPGQYGDEQFF.

This clone was found a few times. The chain employs TRBV2 and TRBJ1-3, with 9 nucleotides matching TRBD1. The CDR3 runs to 17 residues. J gave up 3 bases and V 6 bases, and 12 bases lay outside the gene matches. Germline values: CDR1 SNHLY, CDR2 FYNNEI. CDR3 sequence: CASSFPGQGGFGNTIYF. The CDR3 DNA sequence: TGTGCCAGCAGCTTCCCGGGACAGGGAGGTTTTGGAAACACCATATATTTT.

The chain employs TRBV5-4 and TRBJ2-7; 8 positions agree with TRBD1. CDR1 SGHNT and CDR2 YYREEE come from the germline V gene (reference sequence). V lost 3 bases and J lost 6; bases outside the gene matches: 14. The CDR3 extends over 16 amino acids. The CDR3, as DNA: TGTGCCAGCAGCTCCCGACGAGGTGGACAGGGAGCCGAGCAGTACTTC. Translation: CASSSRRGGQGAEQYF.

This chain connects TRBV4-2 to TRBJ1-1; possibly TRBD1 for D (5 bases). Germline V gives CDR1 LGHNA, CDR2 YNFKEQ. The CDR3 is 14 amino acids. Trimming stripped 6 bases from V and 6 bases from J, with 17 bases between. CDR3 region: CASRGPREFPEAFF. DNA for the CDR3: TGTGCCAGCAGGGGGCCCCGGGAGTTTCCTGAAGCTTTCTTT.

The V call is TRBV5-5, the J call TRBJ1-2; D perhaps matches TRBD1 (5 bases). CDR1 and CDR2 from the germline V gene are SGHKS and YYEKEE (reference sequence). This CDR3 has 14 residues. V was clipped by 4 bases and J by 4 bases, with 14 bases between them. The CDR3 reads CASSPGGTSYGYTF. The DNA of the CDR3 is TGTGCCAGCAGCCCTGGTGGGACTTCCTATGGCTACACCTTC.

The J gene is TRBJ1-5, the V gene TRBV28; 8 positions agree with TRBD1. The CDR3 is 15 residues long. Germline loops: CDR1 MDHEN, CDR2 SYDVKM. V dropped 6 bases and J dropped 2; count of bases not matched to a gene: 6. As DNA, the CDR3 is TGTGCCAGCAGCCCAGGGGGCGCGGGCAATCAGCCCCAGCATTTT. Residues: CASSPGGAGNQPQHF.

The CDR3, as DNA: TGCGCCAGCAGCCAAGGCCTGAGTGGGTCAGGTGGCTACGAGCAGTACTTC. Amino acids: CASSQGLSGSGGYEQYF. The chain employs TRBV4-3 and TRBJ2-7, with D unclear. The CDR3 runs 17 residues. The germline V and J ends were trimmed by 1 base and 3 bases, with 19 bases remaining between them. The V gene's germline CDR1 is LGHNA and CDR2 YSLEER.

In this sample, this clone turned up a few times. This chain joins TRBV28 and TRBJ1-4; 9 bases agree with TRBD1. Germline V gene lookup returns CDR1 MDHEN and CDR2 SYDVKM. With 5 bases clipped from V and 1 base from J, the junction kept 5 bases outside the gene matches. The CDR3 loop spans 16 amino acids. The CDR3 nucleotides are TGTGCCAGCAGTAGTCCGGGACAGGGAACTAATGAAAAACTGTTTTTT. Its translation is CASSSPGQGTNEKLFF.

The V gene is TRBV19, the J gene TRBJ2-5; D is possibly TRBD1 (5 bases). Germline V gene data show CDR1 as LNHDA and CDR2 as SQIVND (reference sequence). Trimming took 6 bases from V and 4 from J, leaving 15 bases between them. The CDR3 totals 14 residues. Here the CDR3 reads CASRDGPGRETQYF. In DNA, the CDR3 is TGTGCCAGTAGGGATGGTCCAGGGCGAGAGACCCAGTACTTC.

The rearrangement joins TRBV18 to TRBJ1-1, with D hard to call. CDR1 is KGHSH, CDR2 LQKENI, per germline. V was clipped by 4 bases and J by 4 bases, with 7 bases between them. This CDR3 contains 12 residues. The CDR3 loop reads CASSRFGTEAFF. In DNA form, the CDR3 reads TGTGCCAGCTCACGATTCGGCACTGAAGCTTTCTTT. Full variable domain (remainder filled in from reference TRBV18 and TRBJ1-1): NAGVMQNPRHLVRRRGQEARLRCSPMKGHSHVYWYRQLPEEGLKFMVYLQKENIIDESGMPKERFSAEFPKEGPSILRIQQVVRGDSAAYFCASSRFGTEAFFGQGTRLTVV.

This clone was recorded only once. V usage is TRBV11-1 and J usage is TRBJ2-7; 7 positions match TRBD2. V shed 5 bases and J 6 bases; nucleotides not matched to a gene: 13. Germline V gives CDR1 SGHAT, CDR2 FQDESV (reference sequence). The CDR3 is 15 amino acids. For the CDR3, the DNA is TGTGCCAGCAGCCCATCTAGCGGTTTAGGCATCGAGCAGTACTTC. The encoded protein is CASSPSSGLGIEQYF.

The CDR3 here is CAIRQTSGDNEQFF. CDR3 sequence (DNA): TGTGCCATCAGACAAACTAGCGGTGACAATGAGCAGTTCTTC. The chain links TRBV10-3 to TRBJ2-1; 8 bases align to TRBD2. This CDR3 has 14 residues. V trimming: 6 bases; J trimming: 5 bases; junction bases outside the gene matches: 6. Germline assignment: CDR1 ENHRY and CDR2 SYGVKD.

V is TRBV7-9 and J is TRBJ2-2, with D perhaps TRBD2 (7 bases). The CDR3 totals 17 residues. CDR1 is SEHNR, CDR2 FQNEAQ, per germline (reference sequence). The V and J ends lost 1 base and 0 bases respectively, with 12 bases between them. The CDR3 nucleotides are TGTGCCAGCAGCTTAGTTGGGGGGGCTACGAACACCGGGGAGCTGTTTTTT. The encoded protein is CASSLVGGATNTGELFF.

The gene calls are TRBV28 and TRBJ1-3; no reliable D call. The germline V gene encodes CDR1 MDHEN and CDR2 SYDVKM. The CDR3 consists of 15 residues. V was clipped by 3 bases and J by 0 bases, with 9 bases between them. The CDR3 coding sequence is TGTGCCAGCAGTTTTCGGAGGGCCTCTGGAAACACCATATATTTT. It encodes CASSFRRASGNTIYF.

This clone was observed a handful of times. The chain couples TRBV19 to TRBJ2-3; 8 bases are shared with TRBD2. The CDR3 consists of 15 residues. Germline trimming cut 6 bases from V and 6 bases from J; bases unmatched to any gene: 11. Germline loops: CDR1 LNHDA, CDR2 SQIVND (reference sequence). CDR3 in amino acids: CASSLMTSELDTQYF. The CDR3, as DNA: TGTGCCAGTAGCTTAATGACTAGCGAATTGGATACGCAGTATTTT.